This TCR beta chain came from a study of T cell responses to AZD1222 COVID-19 vaccine. Data came from immunoSEQ multiplex PCR; TCRdb stores just in-frame clones and leaves some out. Of 100,000 to 150,000 clones listed, around 89% were seen once; the top ten hold approximately 5%. Germline V gene data show CDR1 as LNHDA and CDR2 as SQIVND (reference sequence). V shed 1 base, J shed 6 bases, and the junction held 8 bases outside the gene matches. The CDR3 contains 16 residues. The chain recombines TRBV19 with TRBJ1-5; 8 bases line up with TRBD1. The origin of this receptor is an adult in good health. Here the sequenced sample was peripheral blood, taken on day 0 of AZD1222 vaccination. CDR3 in DNA: TGTGCCAGTAGTATAGGGACAGGGCCGTCGGGTCAGCCCCAGCATTTT. This encodes CASSIGTGPSGQPQHF.